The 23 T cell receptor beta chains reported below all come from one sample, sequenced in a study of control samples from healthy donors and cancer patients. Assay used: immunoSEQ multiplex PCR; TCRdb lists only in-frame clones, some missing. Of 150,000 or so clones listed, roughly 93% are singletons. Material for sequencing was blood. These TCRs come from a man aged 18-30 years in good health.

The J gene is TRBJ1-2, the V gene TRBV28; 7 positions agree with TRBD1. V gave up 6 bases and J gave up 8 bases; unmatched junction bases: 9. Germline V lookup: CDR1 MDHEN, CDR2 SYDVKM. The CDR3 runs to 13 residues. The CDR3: CASRLQGIGGYTF. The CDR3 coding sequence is TGTGCCAGCAGGCTACAGGGGATCGGGGGCTACACCTTC.

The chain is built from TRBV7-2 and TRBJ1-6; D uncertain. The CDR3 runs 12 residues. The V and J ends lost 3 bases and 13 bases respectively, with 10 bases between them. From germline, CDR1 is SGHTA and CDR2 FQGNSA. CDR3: CASSLPSLPLHF. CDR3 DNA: TGTGCCAGCAGCTTGCCGTCTCTGCCCCTCCACTTT.

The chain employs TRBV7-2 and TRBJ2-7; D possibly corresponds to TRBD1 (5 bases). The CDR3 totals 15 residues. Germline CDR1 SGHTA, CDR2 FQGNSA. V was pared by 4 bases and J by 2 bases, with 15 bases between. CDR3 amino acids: CASSSPGFIPYEQYF. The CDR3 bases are TGTGCCAGCAGCTCCCCAGGGTTTATCCCCTACGAGCAGTACTTC.

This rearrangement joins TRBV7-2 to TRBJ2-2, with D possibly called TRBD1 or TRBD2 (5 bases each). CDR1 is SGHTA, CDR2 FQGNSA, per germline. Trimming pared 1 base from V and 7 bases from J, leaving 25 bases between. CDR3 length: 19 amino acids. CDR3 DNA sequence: TGTGCCAGCAGCTTAGTTTTTCTCGGTGGCAGGGCCGCGGGCGGGGAGCTGTTTTTT. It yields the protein CASSLVFLGGRAAGGELFF. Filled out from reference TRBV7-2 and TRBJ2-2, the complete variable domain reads GAGVSQSPSNKVTEKGKDVELRCDPISGHTALYWYRQSLGQGLEFLIYFQGNSAPDKSGLPSDRFSAERTGGSVSTLTIQRTQQEDSAVYLCASSLVFLGGRAAGGELFFGEGSRLTVL.

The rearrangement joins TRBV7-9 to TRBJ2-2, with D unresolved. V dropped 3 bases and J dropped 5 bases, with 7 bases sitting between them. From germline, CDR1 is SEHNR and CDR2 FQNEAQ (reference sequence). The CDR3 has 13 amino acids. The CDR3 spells CASSFYGTGELFF. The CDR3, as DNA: TGTGCCAGCAGCTTCTACGGGACCGGGGAGCTGTTTTTT.

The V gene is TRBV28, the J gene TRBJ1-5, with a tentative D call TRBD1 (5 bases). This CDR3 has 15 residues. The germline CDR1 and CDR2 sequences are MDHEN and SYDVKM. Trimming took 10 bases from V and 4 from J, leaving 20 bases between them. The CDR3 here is CATHKPGHLNQPQHF. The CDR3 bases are TGTGCCACCCATAAACCAGGACACCTAAATCAGCCCCAGCATTTT.

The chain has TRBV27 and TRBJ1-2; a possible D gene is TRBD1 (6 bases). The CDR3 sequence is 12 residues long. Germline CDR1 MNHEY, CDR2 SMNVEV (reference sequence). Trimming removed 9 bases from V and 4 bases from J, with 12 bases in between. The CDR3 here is CASGRGGYGYTF. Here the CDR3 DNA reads TGTGCCAGTGGGAGGGGGGGCTATGGCTACACCTTC.

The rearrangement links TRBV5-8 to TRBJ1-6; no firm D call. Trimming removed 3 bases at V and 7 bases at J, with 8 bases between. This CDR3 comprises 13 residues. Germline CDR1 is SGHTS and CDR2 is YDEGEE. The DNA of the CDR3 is TGTGCCAGCAGCTGGAGGAAAAATTCACCCCTCCACTTT. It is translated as CASSWRKNSPLHF. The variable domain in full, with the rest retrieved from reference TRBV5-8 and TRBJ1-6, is EAGVTQSPTHLIKTRGQQATLRCSPISGHTSVYWYQQALGLGLQFLLWYDEGEERNRGNFPPRFSGRQFPNYSSELNVNALELEDSALYLCASSWRKNSPLHFGNGTRLTVT.

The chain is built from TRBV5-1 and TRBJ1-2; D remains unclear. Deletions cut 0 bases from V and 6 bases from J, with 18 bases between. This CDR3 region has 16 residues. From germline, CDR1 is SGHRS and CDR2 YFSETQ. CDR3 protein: CASSLAGAAGADGYTF. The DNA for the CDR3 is TGCGCCAGCAGCTTGGCCGGAGCCGCGGGCGCGGATGGCTACACCTTC.

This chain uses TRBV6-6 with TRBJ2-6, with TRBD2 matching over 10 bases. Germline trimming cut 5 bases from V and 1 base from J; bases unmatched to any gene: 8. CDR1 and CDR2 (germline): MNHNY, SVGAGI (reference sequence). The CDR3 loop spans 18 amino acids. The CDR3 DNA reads TGTGCCAGCAGTCTCACCAGCGGGGGGGCTTCTGGGGCCAACGTCCTGACTTTC. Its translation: CASSLTSGGASGANVLTF.

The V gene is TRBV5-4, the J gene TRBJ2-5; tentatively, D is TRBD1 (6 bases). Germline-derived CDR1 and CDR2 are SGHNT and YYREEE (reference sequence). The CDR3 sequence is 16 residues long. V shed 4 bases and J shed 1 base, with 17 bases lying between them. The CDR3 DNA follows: TGTGCCAGCAGCCTCGACAGGCTCATGGGCCAAGAGACCCAGTACTTC. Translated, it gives CASSLDRLMGQETQYF.

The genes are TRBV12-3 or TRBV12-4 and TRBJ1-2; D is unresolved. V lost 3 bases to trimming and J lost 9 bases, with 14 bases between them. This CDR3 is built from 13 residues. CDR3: CASSFSAVWSYTF. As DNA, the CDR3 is TGTGCCAGCAGTTTTTCGGCGGTATGGAGCTACACCTTC.

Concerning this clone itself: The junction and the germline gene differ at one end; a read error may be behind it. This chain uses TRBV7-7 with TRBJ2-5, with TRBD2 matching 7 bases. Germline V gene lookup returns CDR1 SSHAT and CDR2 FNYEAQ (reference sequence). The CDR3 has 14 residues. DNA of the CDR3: TGTGCTAGCAGCCCCCAGCGGGGACAAGAGACCCAGTACTTC. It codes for CASSPQRGQETQYF.

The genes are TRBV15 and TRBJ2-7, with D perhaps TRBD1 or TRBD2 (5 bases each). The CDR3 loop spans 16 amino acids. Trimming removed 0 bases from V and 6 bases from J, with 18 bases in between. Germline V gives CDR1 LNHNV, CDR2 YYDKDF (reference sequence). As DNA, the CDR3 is TGTGCCACCAGCAGAGATGGGGATAGTGCGAGGGGCGAGCAGTACTTC. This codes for CATSRDGDSARGEQYF.

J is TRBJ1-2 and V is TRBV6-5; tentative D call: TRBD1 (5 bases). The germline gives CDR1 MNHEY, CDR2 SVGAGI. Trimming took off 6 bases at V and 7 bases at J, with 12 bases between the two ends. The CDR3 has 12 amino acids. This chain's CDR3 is CASRDGTFGYTF. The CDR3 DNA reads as TGTGCCAGCAGGGACGGGACCTTTGGCTACACCTTC.

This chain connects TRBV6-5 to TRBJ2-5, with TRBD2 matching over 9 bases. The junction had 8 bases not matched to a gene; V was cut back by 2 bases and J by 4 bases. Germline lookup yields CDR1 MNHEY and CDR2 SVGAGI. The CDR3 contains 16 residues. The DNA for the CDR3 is TGTGCCAGCAGTTACGTTGCGGGAGGGCCGAGAGAGACCCAGTACTTC. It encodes CASSYVAGGPRETQYF.

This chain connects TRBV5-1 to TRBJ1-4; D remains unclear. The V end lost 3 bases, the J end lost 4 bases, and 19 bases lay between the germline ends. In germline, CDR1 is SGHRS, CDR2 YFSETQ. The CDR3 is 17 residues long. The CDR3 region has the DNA TGCGCCAGCAGCTATTACCCTCGGGCGCCGAGTAATGAAAAACTGTTTTTT. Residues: CASSYYPRAPSNEKLFF. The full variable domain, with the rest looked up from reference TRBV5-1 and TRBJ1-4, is KAGVTQTPRYLIKTRGQQVTLSCSPISGHRSVSWYQQTPGQGLQFLFEYFSETQRNKGNFPGRFSGRQFSNSRSEMNVSTLELGDSALYLCASSYYPRAPSNEKLFFGSGTQLSVL.

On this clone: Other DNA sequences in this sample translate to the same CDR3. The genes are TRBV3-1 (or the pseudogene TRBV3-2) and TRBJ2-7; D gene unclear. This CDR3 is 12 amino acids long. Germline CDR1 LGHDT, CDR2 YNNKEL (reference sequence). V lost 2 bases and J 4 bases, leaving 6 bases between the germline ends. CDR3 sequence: CASSQTDYEQYF. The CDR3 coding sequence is TGTGCCAGCAGCCAAACAGATTACGAGCAGTACTTC.

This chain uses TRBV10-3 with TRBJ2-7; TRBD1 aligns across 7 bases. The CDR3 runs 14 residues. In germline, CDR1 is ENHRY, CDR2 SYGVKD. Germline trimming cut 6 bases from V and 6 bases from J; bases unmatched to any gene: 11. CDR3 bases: TGTGCCATCAGCCGGGACAGAGGAATCGTCGAGCAGTACTTC. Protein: CAISRDRGIVEQYF.

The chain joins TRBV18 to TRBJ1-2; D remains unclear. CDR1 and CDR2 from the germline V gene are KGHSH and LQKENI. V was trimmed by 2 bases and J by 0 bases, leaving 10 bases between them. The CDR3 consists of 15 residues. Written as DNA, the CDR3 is TGTGCCAGCTCACCAAGTACAGAGACTAACTATGGCTACACCTTC. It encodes CASSPSTETNYGYTF.

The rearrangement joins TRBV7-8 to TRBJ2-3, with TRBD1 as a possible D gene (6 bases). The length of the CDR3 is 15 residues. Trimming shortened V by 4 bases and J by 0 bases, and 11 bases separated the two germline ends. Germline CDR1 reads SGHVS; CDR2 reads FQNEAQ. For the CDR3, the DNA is TGTGCCAGCAGCTCACAGGGACGGAGCACAGATACGCAGTATTTT. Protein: CASSSQGRSTDTQYF.

This CDR3 is CASSLATGGYEKLFF. CDR3 nucleotide sequence: TGTGCCAGCAGCTTGGCCACCGGCGGGTATGAAAAACTGTTTTTT. The chain couples TRBV5-6 to TRBJ1-4; D is undetermined. V lost 0 bases and J 6 bases, leaving 12 bases between the germline ends. Germline CDR1 SGHDT, CDR2 YYEEEE. This CDR3 has 15 residues.

This CDR3 reads CASSSLTGGARWYQHF. The CDR3 DNA sequence: TGTGCCAGCTCAAGCCTGACAGGGGGCGCGAGATGGTACCAGCATTTT. The rearrangement links TRBV18 to TRBJ1-5; 10 bases fit TRBD1. The CDR3 extends over 16 amino acids. V gave up 5 bases and J gave up 12 bases; unmatched junction bases: 16. CDR1 KGHSH and CDR2 LQKENI come from the germline V gene.